The 26 T cell receptor beta chains in this list originate from one sample, sequenced in a study of T cell repertoires in Merkel cell carcinoma. Profiled with immunoSEQ multiplex PCR; TCRdb holds only in-frame clones, not every one. Found here are 12,000 to 15,000 clones, roughly 80% of them singletons; the top ten hold over 15%. The sample taken for sequencing was tumor tissue. The receptors derive from an adult with Merkel cell carcinoma.

This chain connects TRBV5-1 to TRBJ1-6; 7 bases fit TRBD1. The CDR3 covers 16 residues. The V gene end was trimmed by 0 bases and the J gene end by 5 bases; junction bases not matched to a gene: 5. Germline lookup yields CDR1 SGHRS and CDR2 YFSETQ. This CDR3 is CASSLATGADNSPLHF. The CDR3, as DNA: TGCGCCAGCAGCTTGGCAACAGGGGCCGATAATTCACCCCTCCACTTT.

The chain recombines TRBV10-3 with TRBJ1-3; possibly TRBD1 for D (6 bases). The CDR3 totals 15 residues. CDR1 and CDR2 (germline): ENHRY, SYGVKD. V lost 3 bases, J lost 3 bases, and 12 bases lay in between. CDR3 nucleotides: TGTGCCATCAGTGAAAGGGGGGCCGGTGGAAACACCATATATTTT. This translates into CAISERGAGGNTIYF.

J is TRBJ1-1 and V is TRBV28; maybe TRBD1 (5 bases). V lost 2 bases to trimming and J lost 5 bases, with 9 bases between them. Germline assignment: CDR1 MDHEN and CDR2 SYDVKM. This CDR3 is 13 amino acids long. This CDR3 is CASSLQGLTEAFF. The CDR3 coding sequence is TGTGCCAGCAGTTTACAGGGCCTGACTGAAGCTTTCTTT.

The chain uses TRBV7-3 and TRBJ2-7, with a weak D call TRBD1 (6 bases). The CDR3 totals 16 residues. V gave up 2 bases and J gave up 3 bases, with 17 bases separating them. CDR1 is SGHTA and CDR2 is FQGTGA in the germline V gene. Here the CDR3 DNA reads TGTGCCAGCAGCTTAGGCGAGTCCCAGGGGATCTACGAGCAGTACTTC. The encoded protein is CASSLGESQGIYEQYF.

The CDR3, as DNA: TGTGCCAGCAGTTACGGGCCAATGAACACTGAAGCTTTCTTT. Protein: CASSYGPMNTEAFF. The V call is TRBV6-5, the J call TRBJ1-1, with D hard to call. In germline, CDR1 is MNHEY, CDR2 SVGAGI. The germline V and J ends were trimmed by 2 bases and 0 bases, with 7 bases remaining between them. There are 14 residues in the CDR3.

The chain recombines TRBV29-1 with TRBJ2-3, with 7 bases fitting TRBD2. The CDR3 sequence is 14 residues long. Germline V gene data show CDR1 as SQVTM and CDR2 as ANQGSEA. The junction had 6 bases not matched to a gene; V was cut back by 6 bases and J by 0 bases. CDR3 nucleotides: TGCAGCGTCCCCAGCGGGGCTAGCACAGATACGCAGTATTTT. It yields the protein CSVPSGASTDTQYF.

The chain joins TRBV14 to TRBJ2-7, with D uncertain. The germline V gene has CDR1 SGHDN and CDR2 FVKESK. The V end lost 3 bases, the J end lost 2 bases, and 8 bases lay between the germline ends. The CDR3 sequence is 13 residues long. CDR3 in amino acids: CASSQQSPYEQYF. Here the CDR3 DNA reads TGTGCCAGCAGCCAGCAGAGCCCCTACGAGCAGTACTTC.

The gene calls are TRBV28 and TRBJ1-6; 8 nucleotides line up with TRBD1. CDR3 length equals 15 residues. Germline loops: CDR1 MDHEN, CDR2 SYDVKM. With V trimmed by 3 bases and J by 9 bases, 7 bases remained unmatched. In nucleotides, the CDR3 is TGTGCCAGCAGTTTCGGGACAGGACGACCTTCACCCCTCCACTTT. It encodes CASSFGTGRPSPLHF.

The chain is built from TRBV6-2 or TRBV6-3 and TRBJ1-2, with 9 bases lining up with TRBD1. Germline V gene lookup returns CDR1 MNHEY and CDR2 SVGEGT. With V trimmed by 5 bases and J by 5 bases, 9 bases remained unmatched. CDR3 length: 15 amino acids. In DNA, the CDR3 is TGTGCCAGCAGTCGTTCCGGGACAGGGTGGTATGGCTACACCTTC. Translation gives CASSRSGTGWYGYTF.

The rearrangement joins TRBV2 to TRBJ2-1, with D unresolved. The CDR3 loop spans 11 amino acids. V lost 4 bases to trimming and J lost 9 bases, with 7 bases between them. CDR1 SNHLY and CDR2 FYNNEI come from the germline V gene. The DNA of the CDR3 is TGTGCCAGCAGTGGCCGTGTTGAGCAGTTCTTC. Protein: CASSGRVEQFF.

The chain employs TRBV2 and TRBJ2-3; 8 nucleotides line up with TRBD2. The CDR3 length is 15 residues. V was clipped by 3 bases and J by 4 bases; unmatched bases: 6. Looked up from germline, CDR1 is SNHLY and CDR2 is FYNNEI. CDR3 sequence reads: CASSDLAGTSDTQYF. DNA for the CDR3: TGTGCCAGCAGTGATTTAGCGGGGACGTCAGATACGCAGTATTTT.

This chain links TRBV19 with TRBJ2-2; no firm D call. Germline CDR1 reads LNHDA; CDR2 reads SQIVND (reference sequence). Trimming pared 3 bases from V and 0 bases from J, leaving 5 bases between. The CDR3 totals 14 residues. DNA for the CDR3: TGTGCCAGTAGTATTACCGCGAACACCGGGGAGCTGTTTTTT. Translating gives CASSITANTGELFF.

The chain couples TRBV29-1 to TRBJ2-3, with D uncertain. This CDR3 region has 11 residues. Germline CDR1 reads SQVTM; CDR2 reads ANQGSEA. Trimming took off 4 bases at V and 6 bases at J, with 8 bases between the two ends. The CDR3 sequence is CSVGHGDTQYF. CDR3 DNA: TGCAGCGTTGGACACGGGGATACGCAGTATTTT.

This sequence joins TRBV27 and TRBJ2-7, with D possibly matching TRBD1 (5 bases). The CDR3 covers 11 residues. The germline V and J ends were trimmed by 8 bases and 4 bases, with 9 bases remaining between them. Germline V gene sequence: CDR1 MNHEY, CDR2 SMNVEV (reference sequence). CDR3 sequence: CASVQGYEQYF. CDR3 bases: TGTGCCAGCGTCCAGGGATACGAGCAGTACTTC.

The rearrangement links TRBV28 to TRBJ1-2; possibly TRBD1 for D (5 bases). This CDR3 region has 17 residues. Trimming removed 2 bases from V and 0 bases from J, with 16 bases in between. Germline CDR1 and CDR2: MDHEN and SYDVKM. The CDR3 sequence is CASSLEQGPSTNYGYTF. CDR3 nucleotide sequence: TGTGCCAGCAGTTTAGAGCAGGGCCCCTCGACTAACTATGGCTACACCTTC.

V and J are TRBV7-2 and TRBJ1-5; D is ambiguous. V was trimmed by 1 base and J by 4 bases, leaving 5 bases between them. The CDR3 extends over 13 amino acids. CDR1 is SGHTA and CDR2 is FQGNSA in the germline V gene. In nucleotides, the CDR3 is TGTGCCAGCAGCTTAGATCTAAATCAGCCCCAGCATTTT. Translated: CASSLDLNQPQHF.

The chain uses TRBV5-1 and TRBJ1-3; 7 bases fit TRBD1. Germline V gene sequence: CDR1 SGHRS, CDR2 YFSETQ. The CDR3 is 17 residues long. Trimming removed 5 bases from V and 0 bases from J; junction bases left unmatched: 11. Here the CDR3 DNA reads TGCGCCAGCAGTAAAAGGACAGGCTCATACTCTGGAAACACCATATATTTT. Its translation: CASSKRTGSYSGNTIYF.

V and J are TRBV6-5 and TRBJ1-5, with a possible D match to TRBD1 (5 bases). The germline V and J ends were trimmed by 0 bases and 0 bases, with 9 bases remaining between them. Germline CDR1 and CDR2: MNHEY and SVGAGI. The CDR3 has 16 residues. CDR3 DNA sequence: TGTGCCAGCAGTTACTCTCGACAGTATAGCAATCAGCCCCAGCATTTT. Amino acid sequence: CASSYSRQYSNQPQHF.

This chain uses TRBV19 with TRBJ1-6, with D unresolved. The CDR3 has 13 amino acids. From germline, CDR1 is LNHDA and CDR2 SQIVND (reference sequence). Trimming removed 9 bases from V and 0 bases from J, with 6 bases in between. This chain's CDR3 is CASSSSYNSPLHF. The CDR3 nucleotides read TGTGCCAGCTCAAGCTCCTATAATTCACCCCTCCACTTT.

This clone was seen once. The genes are TRBV5-8 and TRBJ1-1; tentative D call: TRBD1 (6 bases). Per the germline V gene, CDR1 is SGHTS and CDR2 is YDEGEE. CDR3 length: 16 residues. Trimming removed 4 bases from V and 1 base from J, with 17 bases in between. The CDR3 sequence: CASSPGRGGRNTEAFF. The CDR3 DNA follows: TGTGCCAGCAGCCCCGGGAGGGGGGGCAGGAACACTGAAGCTTTCTTT.

The chain couples TRBV5-1 to TRBJ2-2; the match to TRBD2 covers 12 bases. CDR1 and CDR2 from the germline V gene are SGHRS and YFSETQ. The V gene end was trimmed by 4 bases and the J gene end by 3 bases; junction bases not matched to a gene: 7. The CDR3 covers 17 residues. In nucleotides, the CDR3 is TGCGCCAGCAGCGCGCGGTCTAGCGGGGGGGACACCGGGGAGCTGTTTTTT. Translated: CASSARSSGGDTGELFF.

The CDR3 nucleotides are TGTGCCAGCAGCCCATTTGACGGGAACACTGAAGCTTTCTTT. Its protein is CASSPFDGNTEAFF. This rearrangement joins TRBV5-8 to TRBJ1-1; no firm D call. Germline V CDR1 and CDR2: SGHTS, YDEGEE. CDR3 length equals 14 residues. The germline V and J ends were trimmed by 4 bases and 1 base, with 11 bases remaining between them.

This clone was found a few times. V usage is TRBV10-3 and J usage is TRBJ1-5; 11 bases are a match to TRBD1. Germline V gene sequence: CDR1 ENHRY, CDR2 SYGVKD. The V gene end was trimmed by 4 bases and the J gene end by 9 bases; junction bases not matched to a gene: 8. CDR3 length: 15 residues. CDR3 in amino acids: CAISAGQGVIGPQHF. The CDR3 nucleotides are TGTGCCATCAGTGCGGGACAGGGGGTCATTGGGCCCCAGCATTTT.

The CDR3 loop is CATEPLYGYTF. Here the CDR3 DNA reads TGTGCCACCGAACCCCTTTATGGCTACACCTTC. V usage is TRBV6-5 and J usage is TRBJ1-2, with unresolved D. CDR1 is MNHEY and CDR2 is SVGAGI in the germline V gene. The CDR3 contains 11 residues. V was pared by 10 bases and J by 5 bases, with 11 bases between.

This chain links TRBV27 with TRBJ1-6; 9 bases agree with TRBD1. Per germline, CDR1 MNHEY and CDR2 SMNVEV (reference sequence). This CDR3 is 16 amino acids long. The ends lost 0 bases at V and 7 bases at J; junction bases unmatched: 4. The CDR3: CASSLSGDRANSPLHF. In nucleotides, the CDR3 is TGTGCCAGCAGTTTATCCGGGGACAGGGCCAATTCACCCCTCCACTTT.

The chain carries TRBV18 and TRBJ2-5; either TRBD1 or TRBD2 may supply D (5 bases each). This CDR3 comprises 14 residues. Trimming pared 3 bases from V and 2 bases from J, leaving 10 bases between. Germline V CDR1 and CDR2: KGHSH, LQKENI. CDR3 DNA sequence: TGTGCCAGCTCACCCCAGGGAGATCAAGAGACCCAGTACTTC. Translated, it gives CASSPQGDQETQYF.